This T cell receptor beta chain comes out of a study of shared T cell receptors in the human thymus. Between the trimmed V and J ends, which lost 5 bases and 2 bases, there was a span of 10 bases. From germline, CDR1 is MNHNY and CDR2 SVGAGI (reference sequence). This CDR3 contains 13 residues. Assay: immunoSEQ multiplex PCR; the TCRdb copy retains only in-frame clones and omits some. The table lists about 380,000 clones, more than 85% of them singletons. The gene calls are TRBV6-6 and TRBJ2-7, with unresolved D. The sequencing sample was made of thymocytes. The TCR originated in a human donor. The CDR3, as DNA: TGTGCCAGCAGTCCCCTTATTACCTACGAGCAGTACTTC. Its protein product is CASSPLITYEQYF.